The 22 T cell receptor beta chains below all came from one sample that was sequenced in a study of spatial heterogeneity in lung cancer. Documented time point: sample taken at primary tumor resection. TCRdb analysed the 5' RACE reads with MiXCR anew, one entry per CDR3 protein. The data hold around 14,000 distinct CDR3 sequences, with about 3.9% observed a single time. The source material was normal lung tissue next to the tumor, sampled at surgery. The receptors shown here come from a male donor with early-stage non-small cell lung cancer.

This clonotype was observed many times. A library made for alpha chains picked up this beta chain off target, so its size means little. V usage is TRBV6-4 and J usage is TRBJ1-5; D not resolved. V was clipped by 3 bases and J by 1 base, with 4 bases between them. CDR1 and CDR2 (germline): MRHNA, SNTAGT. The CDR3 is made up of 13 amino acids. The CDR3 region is CASSEGSNQPQHF. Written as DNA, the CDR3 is TGTGCCAGCAGTGAGGGAAGCAATCAGCCCCAGCATTTT.

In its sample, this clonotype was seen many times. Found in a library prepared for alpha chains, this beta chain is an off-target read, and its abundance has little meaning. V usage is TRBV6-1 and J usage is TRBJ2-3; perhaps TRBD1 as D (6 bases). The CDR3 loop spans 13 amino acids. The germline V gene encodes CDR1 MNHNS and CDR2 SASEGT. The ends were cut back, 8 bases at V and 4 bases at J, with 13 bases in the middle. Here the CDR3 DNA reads TGTGCCAGCTGCCAGGGGATCGCAGATACGCAGTATTTT. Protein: CASCQGIADTQYF.

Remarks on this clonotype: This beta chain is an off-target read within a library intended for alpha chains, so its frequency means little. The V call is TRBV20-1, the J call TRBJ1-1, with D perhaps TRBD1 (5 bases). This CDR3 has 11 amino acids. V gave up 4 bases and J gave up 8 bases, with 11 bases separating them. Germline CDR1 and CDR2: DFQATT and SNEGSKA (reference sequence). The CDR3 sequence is CSAIREGEAFF. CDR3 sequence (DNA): TGCAGTGCTATCAGGGAGGGAGAAGCTTTCTTT.

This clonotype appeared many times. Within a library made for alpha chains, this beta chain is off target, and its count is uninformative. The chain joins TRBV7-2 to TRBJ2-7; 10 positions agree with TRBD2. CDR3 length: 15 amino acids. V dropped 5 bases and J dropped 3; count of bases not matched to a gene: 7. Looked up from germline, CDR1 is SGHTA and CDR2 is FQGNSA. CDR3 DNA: TGTGCCAGCAGCCCGACTAGCGGGTCTGGCTACGAGCAGTACTTC. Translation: CASSPTSGSGYEQYF.

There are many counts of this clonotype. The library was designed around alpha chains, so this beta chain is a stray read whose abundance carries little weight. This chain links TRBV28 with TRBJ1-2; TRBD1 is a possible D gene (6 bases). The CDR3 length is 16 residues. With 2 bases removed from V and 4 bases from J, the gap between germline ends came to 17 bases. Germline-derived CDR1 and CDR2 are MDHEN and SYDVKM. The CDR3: CASSLSKGQGIYGYTF. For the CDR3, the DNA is TGTGCCAGCAGTTTAAGTAAGGGACAAGGGATCTATGGCTACACCTTC.

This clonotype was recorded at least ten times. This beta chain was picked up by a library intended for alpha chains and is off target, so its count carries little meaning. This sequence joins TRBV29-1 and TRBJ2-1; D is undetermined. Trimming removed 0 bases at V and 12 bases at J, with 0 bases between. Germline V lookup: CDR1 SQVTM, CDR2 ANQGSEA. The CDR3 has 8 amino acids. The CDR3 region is CSVEEQFF. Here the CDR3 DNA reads TGCAGCGTTGAAGAGCAGTTCTTC.

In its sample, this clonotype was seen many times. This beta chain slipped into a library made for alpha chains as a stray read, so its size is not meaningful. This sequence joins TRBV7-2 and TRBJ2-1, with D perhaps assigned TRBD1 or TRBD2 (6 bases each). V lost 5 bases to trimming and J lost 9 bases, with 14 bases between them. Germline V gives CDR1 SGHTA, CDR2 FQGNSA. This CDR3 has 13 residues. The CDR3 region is CASSRGGSGEQFF. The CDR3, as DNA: TGTGCCAGCAGCCGAGGGGGGAGTGGTGAGCAGTTCTTC.

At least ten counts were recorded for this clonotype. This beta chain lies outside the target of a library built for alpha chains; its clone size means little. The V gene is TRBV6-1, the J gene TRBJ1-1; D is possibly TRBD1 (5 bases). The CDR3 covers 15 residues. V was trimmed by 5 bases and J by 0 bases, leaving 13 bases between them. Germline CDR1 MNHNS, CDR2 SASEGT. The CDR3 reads CASSSFQGMNTEAFF. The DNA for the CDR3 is TGTGCCAGCAGTAGTTTCCAGGGAATGAACACTGAAGCTTTCTTT.

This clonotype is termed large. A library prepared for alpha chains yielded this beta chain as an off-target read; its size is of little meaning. CDR3 protein: CASSRPGQGFYEQYF. The CDR3 nucleotides read TGTGCCAGCTCACGACCGGGACAGGGCTTCTACGAGCAGTACTTC. The gene calls are TRBV18 and TRBJ2-7, with 9 bases fitting TRBD1. CDR3 size: 15 residues. V trimming: 4 bases; J trimming: 3 bases; junction bases outside the gene matches: 7. CDR1 KGHSH and CDR2 LQKENI come from the germline V gene.

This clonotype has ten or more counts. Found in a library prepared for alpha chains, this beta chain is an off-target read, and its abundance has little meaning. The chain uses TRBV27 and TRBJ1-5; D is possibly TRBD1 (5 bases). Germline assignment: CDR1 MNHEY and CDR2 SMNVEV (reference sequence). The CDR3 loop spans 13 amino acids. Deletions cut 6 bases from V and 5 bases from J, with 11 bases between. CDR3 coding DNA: TGTGCCAGCAGAGACAGTATACATCAGCCCCAGCATTTT. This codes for CASRDSIHQPQHF.

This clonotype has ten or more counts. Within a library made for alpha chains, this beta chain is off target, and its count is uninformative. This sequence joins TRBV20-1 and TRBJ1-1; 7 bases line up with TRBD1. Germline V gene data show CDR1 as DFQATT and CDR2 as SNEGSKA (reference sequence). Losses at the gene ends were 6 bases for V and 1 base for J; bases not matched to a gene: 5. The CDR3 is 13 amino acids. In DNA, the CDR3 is TGCAGTGCAGCCACAGGGGAGAACACTGAAGCTTTCTTT. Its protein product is CSAATGENTEAFF.

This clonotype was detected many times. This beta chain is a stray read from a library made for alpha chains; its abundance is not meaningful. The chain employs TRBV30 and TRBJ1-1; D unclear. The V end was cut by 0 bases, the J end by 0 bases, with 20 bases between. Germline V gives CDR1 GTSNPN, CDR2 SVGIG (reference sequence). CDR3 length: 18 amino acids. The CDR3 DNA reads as TGTGCCTGGAGTGTTGGGCGTCGTGGCGAACTCATGAACACTGAAGCTTTCTTT. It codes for CAWSVGRRGELMNTEAFF.

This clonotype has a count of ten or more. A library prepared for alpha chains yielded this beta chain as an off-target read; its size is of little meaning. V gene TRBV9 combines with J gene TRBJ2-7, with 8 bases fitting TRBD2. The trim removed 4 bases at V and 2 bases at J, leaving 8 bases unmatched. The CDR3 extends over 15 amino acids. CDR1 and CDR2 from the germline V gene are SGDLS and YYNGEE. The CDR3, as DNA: TGTGCCAGCAGCCCGCGGGTAGCGGGACCCTACGAGCAGTACTTC. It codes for CASSPRVAGPYEQYF.

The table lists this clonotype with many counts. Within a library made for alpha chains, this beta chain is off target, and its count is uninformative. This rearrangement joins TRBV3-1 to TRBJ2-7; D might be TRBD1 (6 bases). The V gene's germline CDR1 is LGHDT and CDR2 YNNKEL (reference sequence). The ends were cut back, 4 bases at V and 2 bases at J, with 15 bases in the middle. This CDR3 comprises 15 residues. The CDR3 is CASSPGALFTYEQYF. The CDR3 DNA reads TGTGCCAGCAGCCCAGGGGCCCTTTTCACCTACGAGCAGTACTTC.

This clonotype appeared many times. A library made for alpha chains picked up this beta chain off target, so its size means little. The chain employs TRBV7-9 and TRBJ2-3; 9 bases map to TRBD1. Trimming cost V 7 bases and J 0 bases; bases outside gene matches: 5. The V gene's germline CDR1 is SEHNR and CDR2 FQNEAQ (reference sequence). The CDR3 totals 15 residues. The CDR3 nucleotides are TGTGCCAGCATCCAGGACAGGGGAAGCACAGATACGCAGTATTTT. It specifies CASIQDRGSTDTQYF.

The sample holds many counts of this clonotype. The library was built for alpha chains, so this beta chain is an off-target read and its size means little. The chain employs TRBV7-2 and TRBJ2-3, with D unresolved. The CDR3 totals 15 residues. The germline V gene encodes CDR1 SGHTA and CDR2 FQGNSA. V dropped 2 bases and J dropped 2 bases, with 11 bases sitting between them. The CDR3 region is CASSLNLVPTDTQYF. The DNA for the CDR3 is TGTGCCAGCAGCTTAAACCTCGTCCCCACAGATACGCAGTATTTT.

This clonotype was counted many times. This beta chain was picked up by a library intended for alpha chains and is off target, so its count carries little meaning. The CDR3 reads CASSYRGSADTQYF. The CDR3 nucleotides read TGTGCCAGCAGTTACCGGGGCTCGGCAGATACGCAGTATTTT. The V call is TRBV6-5, the J call TRBJ2-3; D possibly uses TRBD1 or TRBD2 (5 bases each). The CDR3 covers 14 residues. Germline CDR1 is MNHEY and CDR2 is SVGAGI. V lost 2 bases and J lost 4, with 10 bases in between.

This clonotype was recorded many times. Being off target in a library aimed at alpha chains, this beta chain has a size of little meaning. CDR3: CSARSLAGASDEQFF. DNA of the CDR3: TGCAGTGCTAGATCCCTAGCGGGTGCCAGCGATGAGCAGTTCTTC. The V and J genes are TRBV20-1 and TRBJ2-1, with 8 bases fitting TRBD2. The V gene's germline CDR1 is DFQATT and CDR2 SNEGSKA (reference sequence). CDR3 size: 15 residues. The ends lost 2 bases at V and 8 bases at J; junction bases unmatched: 11.

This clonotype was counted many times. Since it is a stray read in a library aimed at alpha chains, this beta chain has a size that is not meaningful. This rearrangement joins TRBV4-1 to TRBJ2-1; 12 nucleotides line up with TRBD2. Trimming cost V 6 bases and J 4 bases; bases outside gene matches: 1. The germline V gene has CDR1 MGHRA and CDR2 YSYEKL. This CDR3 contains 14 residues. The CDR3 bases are TGCGCCAGCAGAGGACTAGCGGGGTACAATGAGCAGTTCTTC. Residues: CASRGLAGYNEQFF.

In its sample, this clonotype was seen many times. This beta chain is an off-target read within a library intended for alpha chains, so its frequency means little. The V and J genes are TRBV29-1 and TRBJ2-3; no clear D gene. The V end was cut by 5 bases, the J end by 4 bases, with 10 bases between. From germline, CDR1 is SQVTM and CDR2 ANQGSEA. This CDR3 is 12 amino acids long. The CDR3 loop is CSVTQLSDTQYF. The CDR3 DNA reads TGCAGCGTTACCCAGCTCTCAGATACGCAGTATTTT.

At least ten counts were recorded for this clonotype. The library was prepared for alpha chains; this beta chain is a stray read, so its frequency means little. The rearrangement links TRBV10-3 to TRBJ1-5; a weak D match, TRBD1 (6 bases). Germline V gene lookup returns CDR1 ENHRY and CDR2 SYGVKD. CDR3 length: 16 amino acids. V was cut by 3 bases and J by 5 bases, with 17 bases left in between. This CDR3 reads CAISERSGGADQPQHF. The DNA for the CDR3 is TGTGCCATCAGTGAAAGGTCGGGGGGCGCCGATCAGCCCCAGCATTTT.

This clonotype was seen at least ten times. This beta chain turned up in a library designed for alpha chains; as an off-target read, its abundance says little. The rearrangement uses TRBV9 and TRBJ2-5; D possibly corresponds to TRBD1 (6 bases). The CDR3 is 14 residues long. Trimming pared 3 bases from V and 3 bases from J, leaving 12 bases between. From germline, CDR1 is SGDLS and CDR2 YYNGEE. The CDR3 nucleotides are TGTGCCAGCAGCGCACAGGGTTTTAAAGAGACCCAGTACTTC. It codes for CASSAQGFKETQYF. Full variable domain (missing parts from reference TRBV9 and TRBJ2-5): DSGVTQTPKHLITATGQRVTLRCSPRSGDLSVYWYQQSLDQGLQFLIQYYNGEERAKGNILERFSAQQFPDLHSELNLSSLELGDSALYFCASSAQGFKETQYFGPGTRLLVL.